Following are 10 T cell receptor beta chains from one sample sequenced in a study of a mutant IDH1 vaccine in newly diagnosed glioma. TCRdb keeps only in-frame clones here, not all; method: immunoSEQ multiplex PCR. The data hold around 65,000 clones, with around 83% observed a single time. No cognate antigen is known for these TCRs. Described time point: week 47, end of study. All doses held 300 ug of mutant IDH1 20-mer peptide, with topical imiquimod. The sequenced sample was PBMCs, obtained from a glioma patient whose treatment included an IDH1 peptide vaccine. These receptors were collected from a man in his thirties or forties with glioma.

This sequence joins TRBV6-1 and TRBJ2-7, with D perhaps matching TRBD2 (5 bases). V shed 4 bases and J shed 3 bases, with 13 bases lying between them. There are 14 residues in the CDR3. Looked up from germline, CDR1 is MNHNS and CDR2 is SASEGT. Here the CDR3 reads CASSVIGRDYEQYF. In nucleotides, the CDR3 is TGTGCCAGCAGTGTAATTGGACGGGACTACGAGCAGTACTTC.

This rearrangement joins TRBV4-1 to TRBJ2-3; 7 bases are a match to TRBD2. CDR1 is MGHRA, CDR2 YSYEKL, per germline. This CDR3 is 18 amino acids long. The ends lost 6 bases at V and 0 bases at J; junction bases unmatched: 15. DNA of the CDR3: TGCGCCAGCAGTCCCGCAAACCTGGCGGGGGTGAGCACAGATACGCAGTATTTT. It codes for CASSPANLAGVSTDTQYF.

This chain joins TRBV27 and TRBJ1-2; TRBD1 matches at 8 bases. V was clipped by 4 bases and J by 4 bases; unmatched bases: 11. This CDR3 region has 16 residues. CDR1 and CDR2 from the germline V gene are MNHEY and SMNVEV (reference sequence). CDR3 loop: CASSSTPGGVVYGYTF. The CDR3 nucleotides read TGTGCCAGCAGTTCCACGCCAGGGGGCGTTGTCTATGGCTACACCTTC.

The V and J genes are TRBV5-1 and TRBJ2-2, with D unclear. CDR3 length equals 16 residues. V lost 0 bases and J 0 bases, leaving 9 bases between the germline ends. CDR1 and CDR2 (germline): SGHRS, YFSETQ. The CDR3 loop reads CASSLVAGTNTGELFF. CDR3 sequence (DNA): TGCGCCAGCAGCTTGGTGGCAGGAACGAACACCGGGGAGCTGTTTTTT.

The chain uses TRBV9 and TRBJ2-3; 9 bases match TRBD2. This CDR3 contains 18 residues. V shed 3 bases, J shed 1 base, and the junction held 12 bases outside the gene matches. Germline-derived CDR1 and CDR2 are SGDLS and YYNGEE. The CDR3 protein is CASSAMAGGSQGTDTQYF. CDR3 in DNA: TGTGCCAGCAGCGCCATGGCGGGGGGGAGTCAGGGCACAGATACGCAGTATTTT.

J is TRBJ1-2 and V is TRBV4-1, with 8 bases aligning to TRBD1. Germline CDR1 MGHRA, CDR2 YSYEKL. The CDR3 is made up of 13 amino acids. The V segment lost 5 bases and the J segment 4 bases; nucleotides outside the gene matches: 3. CDR3 residues: CASSGTGGYGYTF. The CDR3 nucleotides read TGCGCCAGCAGCGGCACAGGGGGCTATGGCTACACCTTC.

This clone was seen a handful of times. J is TRBJ1-1 and V is TRBV6-5, with 8 bases fitting TRBD1. The CDR3 extends over 13 amino acids. Germline CDR1 MNHEY, CDR2 SVGAGI. Trimming cost V 6 bases and J 8 bases; bases outside gene matches: 8. CDR3 protein: CASRPSGTGEAFF. The CDR3 DNA reads TGTGCCAGCAGACCCTCCGGGACAGGCGAAGCTTTCTTT.

The DNA of the CDR3 is TGTGCCAGTACCCCGCTAGCGGGGGGGTACAATGAGCAGTTCTTC. Its protein product is CASTPLAGGYNEQFF. The genes are TRBV19 and TRBJ2-1, with TRBD2 identical over 12 bases. The ends lost 7 bases at V and 4 bases at J; junction bases unmatched: 5. Germline V gene data show CDR1 as LNHDA and CDR2 as SQIVND (reference sequence). The CDR3 has 15 amino acids. Variable domain in full (rest from reference TRBV19 and TRBJ2-1): DGGITQSPKYLFRKEGQNVTLSCEQNLNHDAMYWYRQDPGQGLRLIYYSQIVNDFQKGDIAEGYSVSREKKESFPLTVTSAQKNPTAFYLCASTPLAGGYNEQFFGPGTRLTVL.

This chain joins TRBV9 and TRBJ2-7; perhaps TRBD2 as D (5 bases). CDR1 and CDR2 (germline): SGDLS, YYNGEE. The CDR3 contains 11 residues. Trimming stripped 4 bases from V and 6 bases from J, with 8 bases between. The DNA of the CDR3 is TGTGCCAGCAGCACCGGACTCGAGCAGTACTTC. This gives the protein CASSTGLEQYF. Drawing the rest from reference TRBV9 and TRBJ2-7, the complete variable domain is DSGVTQTPKHLITATGQRVTLRCSPRSGDLSVYWYQQSLDQGLQFLIQYYNGEERAKGNILERFSAQQFPDLHSELNLSSLELGDSALYFCASSTGLEQYFGPGTRLTVT.

This clone came up once. This sequence joins TRBV6-6 and TRBJ1-2; D may be TRBD1 (6 bases). The CDR3 has 12 residues. V dropped 7 bases and J dropped 8 bases, with 14 bases sitting between them. CDR1 and CDR2 (germline): MNHNY, SVGAGI (reference sequence). CDR3 sequence reads: CASTATGSGYTF. The CDR3 nucleotides read TGTGCCAGCACCGCAACAGGGAGCGGCTACACCTTC.